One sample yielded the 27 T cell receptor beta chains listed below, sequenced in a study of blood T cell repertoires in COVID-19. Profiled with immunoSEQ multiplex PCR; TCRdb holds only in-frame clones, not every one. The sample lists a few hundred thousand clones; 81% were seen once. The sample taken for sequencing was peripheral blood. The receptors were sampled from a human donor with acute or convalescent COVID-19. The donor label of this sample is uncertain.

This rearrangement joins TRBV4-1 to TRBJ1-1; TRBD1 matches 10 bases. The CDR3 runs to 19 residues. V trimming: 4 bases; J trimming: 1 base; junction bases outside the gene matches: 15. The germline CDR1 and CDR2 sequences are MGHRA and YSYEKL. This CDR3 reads CASSPEDRGISSRNTEAFF. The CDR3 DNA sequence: TGCGCCAGCAGCCCAGAGGACAGGGGGATTAGTAGTAGGAACACTGAAGCTTTCTTT.

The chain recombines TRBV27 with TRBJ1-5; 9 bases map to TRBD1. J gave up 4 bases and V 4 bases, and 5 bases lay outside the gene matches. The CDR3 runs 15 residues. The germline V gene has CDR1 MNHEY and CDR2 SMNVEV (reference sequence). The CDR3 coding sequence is TGTGCCAGCAGTTCCGGACAGGGGATGAATCAGCCCCAGCATTTT. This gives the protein CASSSGQGMNQPQHF.

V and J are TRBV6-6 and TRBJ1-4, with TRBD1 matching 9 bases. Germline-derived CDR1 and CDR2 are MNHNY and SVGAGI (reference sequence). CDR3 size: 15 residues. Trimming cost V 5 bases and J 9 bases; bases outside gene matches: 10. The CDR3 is CASSRDPGQGQKLFF. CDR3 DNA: TGTGCCAGCAGTCGGGATCCGGGACAGGGTCAAAAACTGTTTTTT.

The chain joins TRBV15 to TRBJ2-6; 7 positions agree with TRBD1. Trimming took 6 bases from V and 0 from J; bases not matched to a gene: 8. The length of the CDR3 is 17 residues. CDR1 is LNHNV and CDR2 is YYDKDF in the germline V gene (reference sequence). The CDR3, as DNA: TGTGCCACCAGTACAGGGGTCCCTAGCTCTGGGGCCAACGTCCTGACTTTC. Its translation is CATSTGVPSSGANVLTF.

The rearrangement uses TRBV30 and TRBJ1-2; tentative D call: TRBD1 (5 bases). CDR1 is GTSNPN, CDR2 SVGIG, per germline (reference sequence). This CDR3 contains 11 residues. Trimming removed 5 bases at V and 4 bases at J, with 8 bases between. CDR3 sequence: CAWGAVYGYTF. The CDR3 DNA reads TGTGCCTGGGGGGCAGTCTATGGCTACACCTTC.

In DNA form, the CDR3 reads TGTGCCAGCAGCTTATATGGGACAGACAACTATGGCTACACCTTC. Encoded protein: CASSLYGTDNYGYTF. The gene calls are TRBV7-9 and TRBJ1-2, with 7 positions matching TRBD1. The V gene end was trimmed by 2 bases and the J gene end by 2 bases; junction bases not matched to a gene: 5. The CDR3 length is 15 residues. Per the germline V gene, CDR1 is SEHNR and CDR2 is FQNEAQ (reference sequence).

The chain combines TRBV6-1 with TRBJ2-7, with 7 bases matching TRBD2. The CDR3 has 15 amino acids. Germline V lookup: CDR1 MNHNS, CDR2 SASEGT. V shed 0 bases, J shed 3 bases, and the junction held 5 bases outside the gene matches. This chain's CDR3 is CASSEAAGALYEQYF. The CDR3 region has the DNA TGTGCCAGCAGTGAAGCGGCGGGAGCACTCTACGAGCAGTACTTC.

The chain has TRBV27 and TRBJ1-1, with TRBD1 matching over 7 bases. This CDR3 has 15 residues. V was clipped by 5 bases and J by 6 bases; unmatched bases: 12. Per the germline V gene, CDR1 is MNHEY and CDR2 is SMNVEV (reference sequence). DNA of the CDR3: TGTGCCAGCAGTCCCGAACAGGGGAAGTATTCTGAAGCTTTCTTT. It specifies CASSPEQGKYSEAFF.

In nucleotides, the CDR3 is TGTGCCAGCAGTTTATCGGGGGGCATGGATGAAAAACTGTTTTTT. Translation: CASSLSGGMDEKLFF. The gene calls are TRBV28 and TRBJ1-4; possible D gene TRBD1, 6 bases. Germline loops: CDR1 MDHEN, CDR2 SYDVKM. This CDR3 contains 15 residues. Trimming left V 1 base short and J 6 bases short, with 12 bases between.

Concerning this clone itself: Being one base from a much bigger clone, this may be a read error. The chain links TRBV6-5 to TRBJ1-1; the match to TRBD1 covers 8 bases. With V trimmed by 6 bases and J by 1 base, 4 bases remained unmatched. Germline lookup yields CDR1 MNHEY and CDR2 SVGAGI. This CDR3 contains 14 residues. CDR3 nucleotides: TGTGCCAGCAGGGACAGGGTCTGGAACACTGAAGCTTTCTTT. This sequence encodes CASRDRVWNTEAFF.

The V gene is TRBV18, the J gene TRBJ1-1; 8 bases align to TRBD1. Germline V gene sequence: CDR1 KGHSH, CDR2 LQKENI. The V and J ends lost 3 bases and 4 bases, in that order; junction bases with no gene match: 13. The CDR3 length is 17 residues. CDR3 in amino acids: CASSPTTQGAVGTEAFF. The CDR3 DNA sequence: TGTGCCAGCTCACCTACGACCCAGGGGGCCGTGGGCACTGAAGCTTTCTTT.

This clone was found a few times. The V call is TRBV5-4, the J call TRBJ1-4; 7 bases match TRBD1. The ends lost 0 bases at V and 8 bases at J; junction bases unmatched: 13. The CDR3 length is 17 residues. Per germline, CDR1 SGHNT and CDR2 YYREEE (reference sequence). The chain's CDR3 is CASSLEGGAGLNEKLFF. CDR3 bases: TGTGCCAGCAGCTTGGAAGGGGGCGCAGGATTAAACGAAAAACTGTTTTTT.

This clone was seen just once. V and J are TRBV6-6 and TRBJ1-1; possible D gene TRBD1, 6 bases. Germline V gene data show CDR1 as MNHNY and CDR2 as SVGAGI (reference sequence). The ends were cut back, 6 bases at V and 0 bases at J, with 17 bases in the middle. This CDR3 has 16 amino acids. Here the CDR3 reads CASSLVATGLNTEAFF. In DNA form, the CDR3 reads TGTGCCAGCAGCCTCGTAGCGACAGGATTGAACACTGAAGCTTTCTTT.

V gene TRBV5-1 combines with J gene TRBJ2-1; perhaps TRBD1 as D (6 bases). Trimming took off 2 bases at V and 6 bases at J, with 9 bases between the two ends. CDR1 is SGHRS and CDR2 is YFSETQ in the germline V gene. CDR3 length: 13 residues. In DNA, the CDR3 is TGCGCCAGCAGCTTCCACAGGGCCAATGAGCAGTTCTTC. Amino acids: CASSFHRANEQFF.

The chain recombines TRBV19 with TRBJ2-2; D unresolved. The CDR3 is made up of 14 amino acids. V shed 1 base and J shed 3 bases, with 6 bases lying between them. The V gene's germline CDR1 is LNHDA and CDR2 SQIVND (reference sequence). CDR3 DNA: TGTGCCAGTAGTATAGGCGTCGACACCGGGGAGCTGTTTTTT. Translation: CASSIGVDTGELFF.

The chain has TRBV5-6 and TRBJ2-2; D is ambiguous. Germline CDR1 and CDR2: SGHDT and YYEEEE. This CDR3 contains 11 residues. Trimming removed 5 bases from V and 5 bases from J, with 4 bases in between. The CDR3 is CASSYTGELFF. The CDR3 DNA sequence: TGTGCCAGCAGTTATACCGGGGAGCTGTTTTTT.

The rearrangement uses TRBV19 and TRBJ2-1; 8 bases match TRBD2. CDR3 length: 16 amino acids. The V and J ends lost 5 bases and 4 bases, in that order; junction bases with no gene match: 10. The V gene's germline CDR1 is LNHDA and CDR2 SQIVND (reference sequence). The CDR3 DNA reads TGTGCCAGTAGTTATGGTAGCGGGGTAACATACAATGAGCAGTTCTTC. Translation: CASSYGSGVTYNEQFF.

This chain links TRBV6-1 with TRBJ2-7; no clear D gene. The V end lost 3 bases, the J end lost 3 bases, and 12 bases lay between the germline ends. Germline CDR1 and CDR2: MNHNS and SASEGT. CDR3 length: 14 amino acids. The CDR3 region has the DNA TGTGCCAGCAGTGACCTGACAAATTACTACGAGCAGTACTTC. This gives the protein CASSDLTNYYEQYF.

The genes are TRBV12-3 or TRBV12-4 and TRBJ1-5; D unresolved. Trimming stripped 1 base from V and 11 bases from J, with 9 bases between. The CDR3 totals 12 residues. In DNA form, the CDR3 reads TGTGCCAGCAGTTTAGGTGCCCGGGCCCAGCATTTT. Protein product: CASSLGARAQHF.

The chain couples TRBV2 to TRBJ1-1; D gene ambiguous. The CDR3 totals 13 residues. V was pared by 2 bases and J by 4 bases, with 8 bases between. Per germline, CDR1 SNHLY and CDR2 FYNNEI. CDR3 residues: CASSESPGTEAFF. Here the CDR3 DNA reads TGTGCCAGCAGTGAAAGCCCAGGCACTGAAGCTTTCTTT.

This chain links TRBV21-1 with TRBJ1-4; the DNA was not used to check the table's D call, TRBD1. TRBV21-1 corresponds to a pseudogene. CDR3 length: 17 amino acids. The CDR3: CASERQGDRPSGEKLFF. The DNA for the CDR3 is TGTGCCAGCGAGCGACAGGGGGACAGACCTTCGGGAGAAAAACTGTTTTTT.

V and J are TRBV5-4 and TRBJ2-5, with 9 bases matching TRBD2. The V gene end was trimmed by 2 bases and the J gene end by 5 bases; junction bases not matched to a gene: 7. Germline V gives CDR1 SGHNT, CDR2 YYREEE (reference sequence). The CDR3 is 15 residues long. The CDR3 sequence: CASSFGGGAVETQYF. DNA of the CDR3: TGTGCCAGCAGCTTTGGCGGGGGGGCCGTTGAGACCCAGTACTTC.

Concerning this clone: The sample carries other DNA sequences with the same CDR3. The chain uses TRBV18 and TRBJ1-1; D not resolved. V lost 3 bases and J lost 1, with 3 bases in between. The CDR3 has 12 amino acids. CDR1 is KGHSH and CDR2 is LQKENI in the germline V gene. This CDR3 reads CASSPQNTEAFF. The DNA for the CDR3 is TGTGCCAGCTCACCTCAGAACACTGAAGCTTTCTTT.

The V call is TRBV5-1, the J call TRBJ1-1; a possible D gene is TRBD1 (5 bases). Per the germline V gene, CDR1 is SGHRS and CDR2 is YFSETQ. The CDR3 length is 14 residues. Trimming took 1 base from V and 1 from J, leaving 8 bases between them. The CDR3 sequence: CASSLIGANTEAFF. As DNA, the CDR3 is TGCGCCAGCAGCTTGATAGGGGCGAACACTGAAGCTTTCTTT.

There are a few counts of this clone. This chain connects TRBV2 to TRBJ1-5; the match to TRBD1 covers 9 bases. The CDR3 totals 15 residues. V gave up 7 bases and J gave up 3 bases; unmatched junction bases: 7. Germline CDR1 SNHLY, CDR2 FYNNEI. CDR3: CASIQDRGFNQPQHF. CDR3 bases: TGTGCCAGCATTCAAGACAGGGGGTTCAATCAGCCCCAGCATTTT.

The CDR3 DNA reads as TGCGCCAGCAGCCCCGTGACAGGGAGTACCGGGGAGCTGTTTTTT. This gives the protein CASSPVTGSTGELFF. J is TRBJ2-2 and V is TRBV5-1, with 7 positions matching TRBD1. J gave up 5 bases and V 4 bases, and 8 bases lay outside the gene matches. The CDR3 length is 15 residues. CDR1 and CDR2 from the germline V gene are SGHRS and YFSETQ.

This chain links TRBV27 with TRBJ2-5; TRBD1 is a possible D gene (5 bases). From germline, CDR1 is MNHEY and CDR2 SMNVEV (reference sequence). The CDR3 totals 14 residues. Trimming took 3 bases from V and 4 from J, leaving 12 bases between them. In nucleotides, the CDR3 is TGTGCCAGCAGTTTTGGCCCTAGGGGAGAGACCCAGTACTTC. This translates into CASSFGPRGETQYF.